These 16 T cell receptor beta chains were all obtained from the same sample, sequenced in a study of long-term antiretroviral therapy in people with HIV. An immunoSEQ assay, version v3.0, was performed at survey level. Using immunoSEQ multiplex PCR, the repertoire was profiled, and TCRdb retains in-frame clones only, with some absent. The sample shows some 47,000 clones, about 95% of them seen only once. Sequencing used unsorted PBMCs, obtained 3.7 years after starting antiretroviral therapy. The origin of the receptors is a woman in her 50s with HIV.

The chain employs TRBV19 and TRBJ1-2; 8 bases agree with TRBD1. Germline lookup yields CDR1 LNHDA and CDR2 SQIVND (reference sequence). This CDR3 is 16 amino acids long. The J segment lost 8 bases and the V segment lost 6 bases, leaving 17 bases of the junction unmatched. CDR3 in DNA: TGTGCCAGTAGGAATCCGGACAGGGACCTCGGGAACGGCTACACCTTC. The encoded protein is CASRNPDRDLGNGYTF.

This chain joins TRBV5-1 and TRBJ1-6; TRBD1 matches 7 bases. V lost 2 bases and J lost 4; bases outside the gene matches: 3. This CDR3 is built from 15 residues. In germline, CDR1 is SGHRS, CDR2 YFSETQ. The CDR3 protein is CASSFRQGYNSPLHF. CDR3 sequence (DNA): TGCGCCAGCAGCTTTAGACAGGGTTATAATTCACCCCTCCACTTT. Complete variable domain (other parts from reference TRBV5-1 and TRBJ1-6): KAGVTQTPRYLIKTRGQQVTLSCSPISGHRSVSWYQQTPGQGLQFLFEYFSETQRNKGNFPGRFSGRQFSNSRSEMNVSTLELGDSALYLCASSFRQGYNSPLHFGNGTRLTVT.

This clone came up once. The V gene is TRBV14, the J gene TRBJ2-1, with TRBD2 matching 11 bases. Trimming removed 7 bases from V and 3 bases from J; junction bases left unmatched: 2. The CDR3 is made up of 14 amino acids. CDR1 and CDR2 (germline): SGHDN, FVKESK. This CDR3 reads CASTLAGVYNEQFF. Here the CDR3 DNA reads TGTGCCAGCACACTAGCGGGGGTCTACAATGAGCAGTTCTTC.

The chain couples TRBV5-6 to TRBJ2-3, with TRBD2 matching 8 bases. The V gene's germline CDR1 is SGHDT and CDR2 YYEEEE. J was trimmed by 6 bases and V by 0 bases; bases with no gene match: 6. The CDR3 covers 15 residues. CDR3: CASSLGAGEGDTQYF. The CDR3, as DNA: TGTGCCAGCAGCTTGGGAGCGGGGGAAGGGGATACGCAGTATTTT. Variable domain in full (rest from reference TRBV5-6 and TRBJ2-3): DAGVTQSPTHLIKTRGQQVTLRCSPKSGHDTVSWYQQALGQGPQFIFQYYEEEERQRGNFPDRFSGHQFPNYSSELNVNALLLGDSALYLCASSLGAGEGDTQYFGPGTRLTVL.

The chain couples TRBV4-3 to TRBJ2-1; 15 bases align to TRBD2. V lost 3 bases to trimming and J lost 0 bases; unmatched junction nucleotides: 3. The germline gives CDR1 LGHNA, CDR2 YSLEER. The CDR3 totals 18 residues. Written as DNA, the CDR3 is TGCGCCAGCAGCCAGGGACTAGCGGGGGGCGTCTCCTACAATGAGCAGTTCTTC. Encoded protein: CASSQGLAGGVSYNEQFF.

The genes are TRBV19 and TRBJ1-2, with no clear D. The CDR3 is 12 residues long. CDR1 is LNHDA, CDR2 SQIVND, per germline (reference sequence). V lost 5 bases and J lost 4, with 8 bases in between. This chain's CDR3 is CASSGEAYGYTF. The CDR3, as DNA: TGTGCCAGTAGTGGCGAGGCCTATGGCTACACCTTC.

J is TRBJ1-5 and V is TRBV19; 7 bases line up with TRBD1. In germline, CDR1 is LNHDA, CDR2 SQIVND (reference sequence). The CDR3 spans 13 residues. V lost 5 bases and J lost 6; bases outside the gene matches: 4. The CDR3 sequence is CASSPTGVQPQHF. The DNA of the CDR3 is TGTGCCAGTAGTCCAACAGGGGTTCAGCCCCAGCATTTT.

The rearrangement joins TRBV5-1 to TRBJ2-4, with unresolved D. Trimming cost V 0 bases and J 5 bases, with 9 bases left between them. CDR1 SGHRS and CDR2 YFSETQ come from the germline V gene. The CDR3 contains 14 residues. The DNA of the CDR3 is TGCGCCAGCAGCTTGGCGCAGGCCCAAAACATTCAGTACTTC. Its protein is CASSLAQAQNIQYF.

The rearrangement links TRBV7-9 to TRBJ2-3; 12 bases fit TRBD2. The V gene end was trimmed by 2 bases and the J gene end by 2 bases; junction bases not matched to a gene: 5. The CDR3 runs 17 residues. Germline values: CDR1 SEHNR, CDR2 FQNEAQ (reference sequence). The CDR3 DNA sequence: TGTGCCAGCAGCTTACAGCTAGCGGGGGGGTACACAGATACGCAGTATTTT. Translated, it gives CASSLQLAGGYTDTQYF.

In DNA form, the CDR3 reads TGTGCCAGCTCACCCCTCCCGACAGGCGGGGAGCTGTTTTTT. The encoded protein is CASSPLPTGGELFF. This chain links TRBV18 with TRBJ2-2; D possibly corresponds to TRBD1 (6 bases). The V and J ends lost 3 bases and 7 bases respectively, with 12 bases between them. This CDR3 is 14 amino acids long. The germline V gene has CDR1 KGHSH and CDR2 LQKENI. Full variable domain (remainder filled in from reference TRBV18 and TRBJ2-2): NAGVMQNPRHLVRRRGQEARLRCSPMKGHSHVYWYRQLPEEGLKFMVYLQKENIIDESGMPKERFSAEFPKEGPSILRIQQVVRGDSAAYFCASSPLPTGGELFFGEGSRLTVL.

The chain joins TRBV5-1 to TRBJ1-5; a possible D gene is TRBD1 (6 bases). The V gene's germline CDR1 is SGHRS and CDR2 YFSETQ. This CDR3 comprises 16 residues. Trimming shortened V by 3 bases and J by 2 bases, and 15 bases separated the two germline ends. The CDR3 bases are TGCGCCAGCAGCTCCAGCCCACAGGGAGGCAATCAGCCCCAGCATTTT. Its translation: CASSSSPQGGNQPQHF.

The chain links TRBV30 to TRBJ2-2; no firm D call. Germline V gives CDR1 GTSNPN, CDR2 SVGIG (reference sequence). V lost 1 base and J 2 bases, leaving 5 bases between the germline ends. The CDR3 covers 13 residues. This CDR3 is CAWSGHNTGELFF. CDR3 sequence (DNA): TGTGCCTGGAGTGGTCACAACACCGGGGAGCTGTTTTTT.

The rearrangement links TRBV10-3 to TRBJ2-5; 9 bases line up with TRBD1. V was pared by 2 bases and J by 2 bases, with 0 bases of the junction left unmatched. The CDR3 runs to 14 residues. The germline V gene encodes CDR1 ENHRY and CDR2 SYGVKD. The CDR3 DNA sequence: TGTGCCATCAGTGAGGACAGGGGGCAAGAGACCCAGTACTTC. Translation gives CAISEDRGQETQYF.

The chain joins TRBV11-3 to TRBJ2-1; D is possibly TRBD2 (6 bases). CDR1 is SGHNT and CDR2 is YENEEA in the germline V gene. This CDR3 spans 17 amino acids. Trimming left V 0 bases short and J 2 bases short, with 14 bases between. The CDR3: CASSLDMGGNTYNEQFF. CDR3 nucleotides: TGTGCCAGCAGCTTAGATATGGGGGGTAATACCTACAATGAGCAGTTCTTC.

The chain has TRBV29-1 and TRBJ1-6; a weak D match, TRBD1 (5 bases). Germline V gene lookup returns CDR1 SQVTM and CDR2 ANQGSEA. The CDR3 is made up of 13 amino acids. Trimming took 5 bases from V and 7 from J, leaving 12 bases between them. CDR3 region: CSVQGDPNSPLHF. The CDR3 coding sequence is TGCAGCGTTCAAGGGGATCCCAATTCACCCCTCCACTTT.

The chain is built from TRBV27 and TRBJ1-2, with a possible D match to TRBD1 (5 bases). The CDR3 runs to 14 residues. Trimming left V 3 bases short and J 2 bases short, with 10 bases between. The germline V gene has CDR1 MNHEY and CDR2 SMNVEV (reference sequence). CDR3 sequence (DNA): TGTGCCAGCAGTTTCAGAGGGGTAAACTATGGCTACACCTTC. Protein sequence: CASSFRGVNYGYTF.